Included here is one T cell receptor beta chain sequence, with context. Its antigen is as yet unknown. This sample stems from a study of long-term antiretroviral therapy in people with HIV. Germline CDR1 reads SQVTM; CDR2 reads ANQGSEA. The CDR3 is made up of 13 amino acids. The V segment lost 4 bases and the J segment 8 bases; nucleotides outside the gene matches: 7. General observations from the study: It was observed that HIV repertoires exhibited narrower CDR3 length ranges than controls.

Runs used v3.0 of the immunoSEQ assay and were done at survey level. TCRdb keeps only in-frame clones here, not all; method: immunoSEQ multiplex PCR. Of approximately 13,000 clones in the sample, about 82% were seen once. Every specimen provided about 0.9-11 million cryopreserved PBMC before DNA extraction took place. The material was unsorted PBMCs, obtained 1.8 years before starting antiretroviral therapy. The V gene is TRBV29-1, the J gene TRBJ1-2, with TRBD1 matching 10 bases. The source of this sequence is a woman aged 40 to 50 with HIV. CDR3 region: CSVAGQGTWGYTF. CDR3 DNA: TGCAGCGTTGCGGGACAGGGGACGTGGGGCTACACCTTC.